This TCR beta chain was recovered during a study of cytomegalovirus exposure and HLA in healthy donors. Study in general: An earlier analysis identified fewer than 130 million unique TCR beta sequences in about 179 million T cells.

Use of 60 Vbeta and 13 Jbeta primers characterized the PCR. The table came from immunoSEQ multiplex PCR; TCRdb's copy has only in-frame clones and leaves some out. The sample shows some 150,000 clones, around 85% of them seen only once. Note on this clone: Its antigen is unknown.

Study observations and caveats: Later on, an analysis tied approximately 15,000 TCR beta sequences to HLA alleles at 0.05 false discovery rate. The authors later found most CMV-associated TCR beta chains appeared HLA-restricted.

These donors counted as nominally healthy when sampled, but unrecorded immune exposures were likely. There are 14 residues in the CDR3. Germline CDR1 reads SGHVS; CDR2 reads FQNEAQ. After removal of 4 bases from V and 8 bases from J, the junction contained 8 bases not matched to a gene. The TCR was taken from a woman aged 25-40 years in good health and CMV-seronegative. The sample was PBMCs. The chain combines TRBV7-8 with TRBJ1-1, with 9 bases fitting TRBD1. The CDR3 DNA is TGTGCCAGCAGCTACCAGGGACAGGGAGGAGAAGCTTTCTTT. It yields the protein CASSYQGQGGEAFF.